A selection of T cell receptor beta chains follows, all from one sample in a study of radiation and T cells in renal cell carcinoma. Profiled with immunoSEQ multiplex PCR; TCRdb holds only in-frame clones, not every one. Among 150,000 to 190,000 clones, about 87% were seen once, and the ten largest hold approximately 12%. Sample: blood, taken from a patient whose treatment included radiotherapy and nephrectomy. These TCRs come from a woman aged 45 to 65 with renal cell carcinoma. Each CDR3 is given with its conserved first and last residue.

j_call | v_call | cdr3_aa
TRBJ1-4 | TRBV6-4 | CASRREHATNEKLFF
TRBJ1-1 | TRBV18 | CASSAADRGYTEAFF
TRBJ2-3 | TRBV6-5 | CASSYSSGIIDTQYF
TRBJ1-1 | TRBV19 | CASSPRGGTAMRNTEAFF
TRBJ1-4 | TRBV28 | CASRSGTVNEKLFF
TRBJ1-2 | TRBV15 | CATSRETGGWGYTF
TRBJ1-5 | TRBV4-1 | CASSPGSRGEWHSNQPQHF
TRBJ1-4 | TRBV6-4 | CASSDPRGKLFF
TRBJ1-2 | TRBV4-1 | CASSQDQVGGYGYTF
TRBJ2-7 | TRBV5-1 | CASSYGDEQYF
TRBJ1-2 | TRBV19 | CASSIDPSGGYTF
TRBJ1-6 | TRBV7-2 | CASSLRGSPLHF
TRBJ2-2 | TRBV5-1 | CASSWDGDSTGELFF
TRBJ1-2 | TRBV19 | CASSMDRGWNGYTF
TRBJ1-2 | TRBV6-5 | CASRSSGSGGNGYTF